Following are 29 T cell receptor beta chains from one sample sequenced in a study of OX40 agonist ivuxolimab in advanced cancers. The table came from immunoSEQ multiplex PCR; TCRdb's copy has only in-frame clones and leaves some out. Found here are about 70,000 clones, 80% to 85% of them singletons; the top ten hold about 7%. Here the sequenced sample was CD4+ or CD8+ T cells sorted from blood, taken in a trial of the OX40 agonist ivuxolimab. These receptors all come from an adult with an advanced solid tumor such as melanoma, head and neck, liver or kidney cancer.

The chain recombines TRBV30 with TRBJ2-2; the match to TRBD1 covers 12 bases. Germline V gene data show CDR1 as GTSNPN and CDR2 as SVGIG (reference sequence). This CDR3 region has 18 residues. Germline trimming cut 2 bases from V and 5 bases from J; bases unmatched to any gene: 12. The CDR3 sequence is CAWSTPPGQGAWTGELFF. The CDR3 nucleotides read TGTGCCTGGAGTACTCCCCCGGGACAGGGGGCATGGACCGGGGAGCTGTTTTTT.

CDR3 sequence (DNA): TGTGCCAGTAGGAGCCGGGACCCCCGAGGGGATCAGCCCCAGCATTTT. It codes for CASRSRDPRGDQPQHF. V is TRBV19 and J is TRBJ1-5, with D possibly matching TRBD1 (5 bases). The length of the CDR3 is 16 residues. Trimming pared 6 bases from V and 5 bases from J, leaving 20 bases between. Germline CDR1 reads LNHDA; CDR2 reads SQIVND (reference sequence).

V is TRBV7-2 and J is TRBJ2-3; 10 positions agree with TRBD1. V shed 1 base, J shed 7 bases, and the junction held 8 bases outside the gene matches. The CDR3 has 16 amino acids. Looked up from germline, CDR1 is SGHTA and CDR2 is FQGNSA. CDR3 protein: CASSLGSGTGVNTQYF. Here the CDR3 DNA reads TGTGCCAGCAGCTTAGGCTCCGGGACAGGGGTAAATACGCAGTATTTT.

The V call is TRBV6-4, the J call TRBJ2-7; the D gene could be TRBD1 or TRBD2 (5 bases each). Germline-derived CDR1 and CDR2 are MRHNA and SNTAGT. The CDR3 loop spans 15 amino acids. Trimming cost V 4 bases and J 2 bases, with 15 bases left between them. CDR3 nucleotides: TGTGCCAGCAGTGGAGGGACCGATTTTACCTACGAGCAGTACTTC. This translates into CASSGGTDFTYEQYF.

This clone is a singleton in its sample. The chain uses TRBV6-5 and TRBJ1-6, with 11 bases that match TRBD1. The CDR3 consists of 15 residues. Germline lookup yields CDR1 MNHEY and CDR2 SVGAGI. V gave up 6 bases and J gave up 14 bases; unmatched junction bases: 12. Here the CDR3 reads CASSQGTGGKFTLHF. Here the CDR3 DNA reads TGTGCCAGCAGCCAAGGGACAGGGGGAAAATTCACCCTCCACTTT.

The chain employs TRBV5-8 and TRBJ2-3; possible D gene TRBD1, 6 bases. Trimming took off 0 bases at V and 3 bases at J, with 11 bases between the two ends. Looked up from germline, CDR1 is SGHTS and CDR2 is YDEGEE. The CDR3 runs to 15 residues. CDR3 loop: CASSLGQGRTDTQYF. CDR3 sequence (DNA): TGTGCCAGCAGCTTGGGGCAGGGGCGGACAGATACGCAGTATTTT.

The chain carries TRBV7-2 and TRBJ1-6; possibly TRBD1 for D (6 bases). Germline CDR1 is SGHTA and CDR2 is FQGNSA. Trimming removed 5 bases at V and 6 bases at J, with 17 bases between. The CDR3 loop spans 16 amino acids. Written as DNA, the CDR3 is TGTGCCAGCAGCCCGGGGGCGCAGGGAGTTAATTCACCCCTCCACTTT. Translated, it gives CASSPGAQGVNSPLHF.

This clone was seen a single time. The gene calls are TRBV19 and TRBJ2-1; 12 positions match TRBD2. This CDR3 is 15 amino acids long. Trimming took 6 bases from V and 5 from J; bases not matched to a gene: 5. Germline V gene sequence: CDR1 LNHDA, CDR2 SQIVND (reference sequence). The CDR3 loop is CASSPTSGGDNEQFF. The CDR3 DNA reads as TGTGCCAGTAGCCCGACTAGCGGGGGTGACAATGAGCAGTTCTTC.

This clone was seen just once. The chain couples TRBV6-1 to TRBJ1-2; D may be TRBD1 (5 bases). Trimming pared 2 bases from V and 10 bases from J, leaving 11 bases between. CDR1 and CDR2 (germline): MNHNS, SASEGT. This CDR3 has 12 amino acids. The CDR3 reads CASSELGGIYTF. The CDR3 DNA reads TGTGCCAGCAGTGAACTTGGGGGAATCTACACCTTC.

This chain joins TRBV27 and TRBJ1-2; D not certain. Germline-derived CDR1 and CDR2 are MNHEY and SMNVEV (reference sequence). The length of the CDR3 is 13 residues. V was clipped by 3 bases and J by 2 bases, with 7 bases between them. The CDR3 loop is CASSLSRNYGYTF. The CDR3 region has the DNA TGTGCCAGCAGTTTGTCCAGGAACTATGGCTACACCTTC.

The chain couples TRBV9 to TRBJ1-6, with 8 nucleotides matching TRBD1. Germline loops: CDR1 SGDLS, CDR2 YYNGEE. The CDR3 covers 18 residues. Trimming removed 0 bases from V and 7 bases from J; junction bases left unmatched: 12. Written as DNA, the CDR3 is TGTGCCAGCAGCGTAGCTCCGGCAGGGGGCGCGGGGAATTCACCCCTCCACTTT. It codes for CASSVAPAGGAGNSPLHF.

The chain couples TRBV27 to TRBJ2-3; D may correspond to TRBD1 or TRBD2 (5 bases each). CDR1 and CDR2 from the germline V gene are MNHEY and SMNVEV (reference sequence). The V gene lost 5 bases and the J gene lost 3 bases, with 9 bases spanning the gap. This CDR3 has 13 amino acids. CDR3 residues: CASSAGSTDTQYF. Here the CDR3 DNA reads TGTGCCAGCAGTGCAGGGAGTACAGATACGCAGTATTTT.

In its sample, this clone was seen a few times. The rearrangement uses TRBV7-2 and TRBJ1-3; no definite D call. The CDR3 is made up of 13 amino acids. The V end lost 3 bases, the J end lost 4 bases, and 7 bases lay between the germline ends. Germline V lookup: CDR1 SGHTA, CDR2 FQGNSA. The CDR3 DNA reads as TGTGCCAGCAGCTTGATGGAAGGAAACACCATATATTTT. Amino acids: CASSLMEGNTIYF.

This chain uses TRBV6-5 with TRBJ1-1; D unclear. This CDR3 has 13 residues. Trimming removed 6 bases from V and 2 bases from J, with 10 bases in between. Looked up from germline, CDR1 is MNHEY and CDR2 is SVGAGI. DNA of the CDR3: TGTGCCAGCAGCTTCAACAGAAACACTGAAGCTTTCTTT. This translates into CASSFNRNTEAFF.

This clone was recorded a few times. J is TRBJ1-1 and V is TRBV19; D ambiguous. This CDR3 spans 12 amino acids. Trimming cost V 6 bases and J 4 bases, with 9 bases left between them. The V gene's germline CDR1 is LNHDA and CDR2 SQIVND (reference sequence). CDR3 region: CASRAQGTEAFF. The CDR3 DNA sequence: TGTGCCAGTAGAGCCCAAGGCACTGAAGCTTTCTTT.

This chain connects TRBV11-2 to TRBJ2-5; D is possibly TRBD2 (6 bases). The J call may be faulty, since TRBJ2-7 better matches the DNA end. There are 14 residues in the CDR3. Germline V CDR1 and CDR2: SGHAT, FQNNGV. CDR3: CASGKTGVSYEQYF. In DNA, the CDR3 is TGTGCCAGCGGAAAGACGGGGGTCTCCTACGAGCAGTACTTC.

CDR3 sequence reads: CASSVVVGTEAFF. In DNA form, the CDR3 reads TGTGCCAGCAGCGTAGTGGTAGGCACTGAAGCTTTCTTT. The rearrangement links TRBV9 to TRBJ1-1; unclear D gene. CDR3 length: 13 residues. V was trimmed by 0 bases and J by 4 bases, leaving 7 bases between them. Germline V CDR1 and CDR2: SGDLS, YYNGEE.

The chain is built from TRBV5-1 and TRBJ2-1; TRBD1 agrees at 9 bases. The CDR3 sequence is 15 residues long. After removal of 0 bases from V and 4 bases from J, the junction contained 2 bases not matched to a gene. CDR1 and CDR2 from the germline V gene are SGHRS and YFSETQ. Written as DNA, the CDR3 is TGCGCCAGCAGCTTGGATGGGACAGGGTACAATGAGCAGTTCTTC. This translates into CASSLDGTGYNEQFF.

This clone was counted once. The chain recombines TRBV28 with TRBJ1-3; TRBD1 might be the D (5 bases). CDR1 MDHEN and CDR2 SYDVKM come from the germline V gene. This CDR3 has 16 amino acids. V dropped 8 bases and J dropped 0 bases, with 17 bases sitting between them. The chain's CDR3 is CASHTRDLYSGNTIYF. In DNA, the CDR3 is TGTGCCAGCCATACCCGGGACCTATACTCTGGAAACACCATATATTTT.

The V and J genes are TRBV28 and TRBJ2-7; the D gene is possibly TRBD2 (5 bases). V was trimmed by 4 bases and J by 4 bases, leaving 11 bases between them. This CDR3 region has 13 residues. Germline V gene sequence: CDR1 MDHEN, CDR2 SYDVKM. The CDR3 region is CASSSVGEYEQYF. In DNA, the CDR3 is TGTGCCAGCAGTTCCGTCGGGGAATACGAGCAGTACTTC.

The chain uses TRBV28 and TRBJ1-5, with 7 bases fitting TRBD1. The V and J ends lost 7 bases and 0 bases, in that order; junction bases with no gene match: 9. Germline assignment: CDR1 MDHEN and CDR2 SYDVKM. The CDR3 extends over 16 amino acids. The CDR3 spells CASIPGGGYSNQPQHF. In DNA form, the CDR3 reads TGTGCCAGCATCCCAGGGGGGGGGTATAGCAATCAGCCCCAGCATTTT.

This chain connects TRBV30 to TRBJ2-7; 10 positions agree with TRBD1. Unmatched junction bases numbered 17, after V lost 4 bases and J lost 5 bases. This CDR3 region has 17 residues. The germline V gene encodes CDR1 GTSNPN and CDR2 SVGIG (reference sequence). CDR3 loop: CAWNTRQGAGGMDEQYF. CDR3 coding DNA: TGTGCCTGGAACACGCGACAGGGGGCAGGGGGCATGGACGAGCAGTACTTC.

The V call is TRBV14, the J call TRBJ1-1, with a possible D match to TRBD1 (6 bases). CDR1 is SGHDN and CDR2 is FVKESK in the germline V gene. Trimming pared 4 bases from V and 5 bases from J, leaving 17 bases between. CDR3 size: 15 residues. CDR3 DNA: TGTGCCAGCAGCCCTCCTACAGGGAGGGAGACTGAAGCTTTCTTT. It translates to CASSPPTGRETEAFF.

The chain combines TRBV7-2 with TRBJ2-5, with D possibly TRBD2 on 6 matching bases. Between the trimmed V and J ends, which lost 5 bases and 6 bases, there was a span of 16 bases. The CDR3 has 14 amino acids. Germline CDR1 reads SGHTA; CDR2 reads FQGNSA. CDR3 bases: TGTGCCAGCAGCCGAGAGACTAGTTCGCAGACCCAGTACTTC. The encoded protein is CASSRETSSQTQYF.

This chain joins TRBV7-3 and TRBJ2-1, with 14 bases identical to TRBD2. The V gene end was trimmed by 6 bases and the J gene end by 10 bases; junction bases not matched to a gene: 8. CDR3 length: 15 amino acids. Germline V CDR1 and CDR2: SGHTA, FQGTGA. In DNA, the CDR3 is TGTGCCAGCAGTCGACTAGCGGGAGGGCCGGACGAGCAGTTCTTC. It yields the protein CASSRLAGGPDEQFF.

V is TRBV5-1 and J is TRBJ2-7; 8 nucleotides line up with TRBD1. Germline V gene sequence: CDR1 SGHRS, CDR2 YFSETQ. This CDR3 is built from 14 residues. V dropped 1 base and J dropped 3; count of bases not matched to a gene: 3. DNA of the CDR3: TGCGCCAGCAGCTTGAGCGACAGGGGCTACGAGCAGTACTTC. This encodes CASSLSDRGYEQYF.

This clone was counted once. V and J are TRBV4-2 and TRBJ2-1, with D perhaps TRBD2 (5 bases). V was cut by 0 bases and J by 7 bases, with 10 bases left in between. CDR3 length: 14 residues. Germline CDR1 and CDR2: LGHNA and YNFKEQ. The DNA of the CDR3 is TGTGCCAGCAGCCAAGAACGTGAGGGAAATGAGCAGTTCTTC. It encodes CASSQEREGNEQFF.

This chain connects TRBV2 to TRBJ2-5; D may be TRBD2 (6 bases). V was shortened by 7 bases and J by 9 bases, with 21 bases between the two germline ends. There are 14 residues in the CDR3. Germline V gene lookup returns CDR1 SNHLY and CDR2 FYNNEI. CDR3 in amino acids: CASNTGRLGGPQYF. In nucleotides, the CDR3 is TGTGCCAGCAACACGGGCCGGCTGGGAGGTCCCCAGTACTTC.

V usage is TRBV7-9 and J usage is TRBJ2-7; D gene uncertain. The V gene lost 9 bases and the J gene lost 2 bases, with 17 bases spanning the gap. Looked up from germline, CDR1 is SEHNR and CDR2 is FQNEAQ (reference sequence). The CDR3 covers 14 residues. This CDR3 is CARDPGPPTYEQYF. The DNA of the CDR3 is TGTGCCAGGGATCCGGGCCCACCCACCTACGAGCAGTACTTC.